This T cell receptor beta chain emerged from a study of blood T cell repertoires in COVID-19. Background on the study: Collection of acute and convalescent COVID-19 samples took place in the United States, Italy and Spain. In each case, the material was cDNA or gDNA derived from T cells, B-cell-depleted T cells, or PBMCs.

Per the study methods: From reference gene primer amplification, estimates of nucleated cell counts were derived. Assay: immunoSEQ multiplex PCR; the TCRdb copy retains only in-frame clones and omits some. For V, J and clone size, that table is used; D and trimming come from the DNA. Of 200,000 to 250,000 clones in the sample, under 85% were seen once. Germline loops: CDR1 SGHTA, CDR2 FQGNSA. The CDR3 loop spans 14 amino acids. V lost 1 base and J 3 bases, leaving 10 bases between the germline ends. While infection was still active, Seattle patients were enrolled and then followed longitudinally. This clone was seen a handful of times.

The chain combines TRBV7-2 with TRBJ2-7, with a tentative D call TRBD1 (6 bases). This TCR was sampled from a woman aged 80 or older with COVID-19, enrolled during active disease. Sequencing was performed on peripheral blood. Here the CDR3 DNA reads TGTGCCAGCAGCTTAGTTGGGACATACTACGAGCAGTACTTC. Amino acids: CASSLVGTYYEQYF.